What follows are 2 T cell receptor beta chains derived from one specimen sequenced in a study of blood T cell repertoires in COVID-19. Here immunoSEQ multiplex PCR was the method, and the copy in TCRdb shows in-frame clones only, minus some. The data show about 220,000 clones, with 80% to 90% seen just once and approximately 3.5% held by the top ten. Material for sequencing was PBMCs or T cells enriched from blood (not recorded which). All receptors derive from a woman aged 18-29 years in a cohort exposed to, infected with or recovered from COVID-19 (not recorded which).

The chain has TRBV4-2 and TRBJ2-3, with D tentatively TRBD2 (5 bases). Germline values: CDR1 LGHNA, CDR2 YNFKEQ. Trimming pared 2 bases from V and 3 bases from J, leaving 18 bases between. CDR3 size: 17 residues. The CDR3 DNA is TGTGCCAGCAGCCAATCATTGATCGGGGAGAAAACAGATACGCAGTATTTT. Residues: CASSQSLIGEKTDTQYF.

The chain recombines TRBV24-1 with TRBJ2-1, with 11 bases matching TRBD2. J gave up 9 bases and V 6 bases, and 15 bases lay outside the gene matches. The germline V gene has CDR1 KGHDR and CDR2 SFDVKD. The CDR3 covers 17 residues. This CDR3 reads CATSSIPGLAGRGEQFF. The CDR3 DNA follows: TGTGCCACCAGTTCTATCCCTGGACTAGCGGGTAGGGGTGAGCAGTTCTTC.